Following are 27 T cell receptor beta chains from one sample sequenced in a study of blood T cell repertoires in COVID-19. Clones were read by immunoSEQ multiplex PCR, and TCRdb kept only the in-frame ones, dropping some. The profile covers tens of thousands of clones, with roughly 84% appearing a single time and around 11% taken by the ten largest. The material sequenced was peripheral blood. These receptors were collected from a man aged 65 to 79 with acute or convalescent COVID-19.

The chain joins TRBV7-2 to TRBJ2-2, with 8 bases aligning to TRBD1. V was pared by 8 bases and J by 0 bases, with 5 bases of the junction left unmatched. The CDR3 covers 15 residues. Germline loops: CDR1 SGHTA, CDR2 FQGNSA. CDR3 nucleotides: TGTGCCAGCGAATCAGGGGGCCCGAACACCGGGGAGCTGTTTTTT. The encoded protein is CASESGGPNTGELFF.

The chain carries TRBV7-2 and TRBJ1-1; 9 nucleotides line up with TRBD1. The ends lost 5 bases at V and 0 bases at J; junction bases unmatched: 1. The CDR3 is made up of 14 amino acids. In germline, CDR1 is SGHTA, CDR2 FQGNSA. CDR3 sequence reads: CASSRDRVNTEAFF. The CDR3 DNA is TGTGCCAGCAGCAGGGACAGGGTGAACACTGAAGCTTTCTTT.

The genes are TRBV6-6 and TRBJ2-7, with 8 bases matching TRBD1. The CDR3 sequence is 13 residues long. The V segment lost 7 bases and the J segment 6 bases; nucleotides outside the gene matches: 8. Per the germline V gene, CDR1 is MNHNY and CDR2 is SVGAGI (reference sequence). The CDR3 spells CASNLQGASEQYF. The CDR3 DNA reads TGTGCCAGCAATCTGCAGGGGGCTAGCGAGCAGTACTTC.

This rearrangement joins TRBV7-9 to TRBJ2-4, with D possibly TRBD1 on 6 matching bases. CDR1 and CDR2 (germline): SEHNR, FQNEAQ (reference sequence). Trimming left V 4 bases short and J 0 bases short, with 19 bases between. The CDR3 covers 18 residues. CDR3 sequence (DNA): TGTGCCAGCAGCTCCTCCCCCTCGGGACACATAGCCAAAAACATTCAGTACTTC. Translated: CASSSSPSGHIAKNIQYF.

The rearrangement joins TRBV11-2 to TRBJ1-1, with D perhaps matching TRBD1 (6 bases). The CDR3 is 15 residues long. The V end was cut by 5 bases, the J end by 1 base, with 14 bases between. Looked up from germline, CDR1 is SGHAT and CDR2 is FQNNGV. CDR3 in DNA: TGTGCCAGCAGCCCGTCGCAGGGGAGGAACACTGAAGCTTTCTTT. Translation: CASSPSQGRNTEAFF.

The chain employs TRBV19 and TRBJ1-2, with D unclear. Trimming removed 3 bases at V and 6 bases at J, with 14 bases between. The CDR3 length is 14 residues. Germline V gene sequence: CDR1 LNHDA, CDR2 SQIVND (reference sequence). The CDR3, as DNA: TGTGCCAGTAGTATTCGAAAGATCACTGATGGCTACACCTTC. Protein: CASSIRKITDGYTF.

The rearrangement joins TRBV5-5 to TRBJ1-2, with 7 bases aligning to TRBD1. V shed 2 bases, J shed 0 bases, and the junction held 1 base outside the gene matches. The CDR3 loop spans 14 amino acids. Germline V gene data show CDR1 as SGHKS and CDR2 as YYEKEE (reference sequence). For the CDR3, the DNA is TGTGCCAGCAGCTTCGGACAGGCTAACTATGGCTACACCTTC. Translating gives CASSFGQANYGYTF.

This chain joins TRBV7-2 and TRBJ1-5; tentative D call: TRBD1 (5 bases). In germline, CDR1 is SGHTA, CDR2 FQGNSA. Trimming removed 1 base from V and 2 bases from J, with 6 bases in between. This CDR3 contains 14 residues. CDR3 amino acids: CASSLGGGNQPQHF. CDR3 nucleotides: TGTGCCAGCAGCTTAGGGGGGGGCAATCAGCCCCAGCATTTT.

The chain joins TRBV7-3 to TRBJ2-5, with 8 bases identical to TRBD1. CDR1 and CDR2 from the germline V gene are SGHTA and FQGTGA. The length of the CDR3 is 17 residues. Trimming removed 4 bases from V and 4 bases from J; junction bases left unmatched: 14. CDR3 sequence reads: CASSSGWGQGAGETQYF. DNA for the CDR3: TGTGCCAGCAGCTCCGGCTGGGGGCAGGGGGCGGGAGAGACCCAGTACTTC.

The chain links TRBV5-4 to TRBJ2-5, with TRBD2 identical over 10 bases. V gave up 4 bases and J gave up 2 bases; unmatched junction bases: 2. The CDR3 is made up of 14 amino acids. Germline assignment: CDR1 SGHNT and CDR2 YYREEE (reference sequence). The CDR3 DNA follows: TGTGCCAGCAGCCGTAGCGGGGGGCAAGAGACCCAGTACTTC. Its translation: CASSRSGGQETQYF.

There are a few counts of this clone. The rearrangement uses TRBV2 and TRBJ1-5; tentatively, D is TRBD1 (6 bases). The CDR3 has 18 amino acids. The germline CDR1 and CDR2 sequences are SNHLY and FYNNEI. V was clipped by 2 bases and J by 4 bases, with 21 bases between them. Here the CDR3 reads CASSEWGAGRGTNQPQHF. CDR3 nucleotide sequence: TGTGCCAGCAGTGAATGGGGAGCGGGAAGGGGGACTAATCAGCCCCAGCATTTT.

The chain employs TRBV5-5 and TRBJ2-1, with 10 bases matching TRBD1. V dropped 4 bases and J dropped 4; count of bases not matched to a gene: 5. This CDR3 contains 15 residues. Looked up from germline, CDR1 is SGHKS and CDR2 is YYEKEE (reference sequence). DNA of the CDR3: TGTGCCAGCAGCACGCCGGGACAGGGGTACAATGAGCAGTTCTTC. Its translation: CASSTPGQGYNEQFF.

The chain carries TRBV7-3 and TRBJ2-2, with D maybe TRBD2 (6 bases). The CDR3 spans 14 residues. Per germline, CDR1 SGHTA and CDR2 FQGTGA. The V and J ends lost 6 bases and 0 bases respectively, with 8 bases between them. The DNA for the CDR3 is TGTGCCAGCAGGGGGGACTCGAACACCGGGGAGCTGTTTTTT. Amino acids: CASRGDSNTGELFF.

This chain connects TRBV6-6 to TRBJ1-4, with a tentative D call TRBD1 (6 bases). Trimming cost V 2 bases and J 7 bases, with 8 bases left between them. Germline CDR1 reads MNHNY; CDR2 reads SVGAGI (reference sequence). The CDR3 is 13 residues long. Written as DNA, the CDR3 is TGTGCCAGCAGTTACCGAGGGGGTGAAAAACTGTTTTTT. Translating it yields CASSYRGGEKLFF.

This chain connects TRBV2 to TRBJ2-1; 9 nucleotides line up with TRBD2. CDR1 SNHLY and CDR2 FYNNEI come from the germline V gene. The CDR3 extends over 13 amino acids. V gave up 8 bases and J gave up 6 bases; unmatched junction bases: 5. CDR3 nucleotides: TGTGCCAGCGGCACGACTAGCGGCAATGAGCAGTTCTTC. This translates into CASGTTSGNEQFF.

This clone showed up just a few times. The CDR3 sequence is CSVGGGSHEQYF. CDR3 coding DNA: TGCAGCGTTGGGGGGGGGTCCCACGAGCAGTACTTC. This rearrangement joins TRBV29-1 to TRBJ2-7; the match to TRBD2 covers 7 bases. The CDR3 consists of 12 residues. The germline gives CDR1 SQVTM, CDR2 ANQGSEA. J lost 5 bases, V lost 4 bases, and 5 bases had no gene match.

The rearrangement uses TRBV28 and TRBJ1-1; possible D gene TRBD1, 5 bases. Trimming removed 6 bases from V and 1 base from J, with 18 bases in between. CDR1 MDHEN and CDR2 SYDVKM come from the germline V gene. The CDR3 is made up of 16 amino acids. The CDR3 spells CASSYWGVTSNTEAFF. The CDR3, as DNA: TGTGCCAGCAGCTACTGGGGGGTTACTTCGAACACTGAAGCTTTCTTT.

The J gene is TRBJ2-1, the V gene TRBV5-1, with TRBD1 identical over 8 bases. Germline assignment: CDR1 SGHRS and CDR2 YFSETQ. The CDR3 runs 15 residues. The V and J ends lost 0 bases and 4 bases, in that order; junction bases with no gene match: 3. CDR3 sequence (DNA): TGCGCCAGCAGCTTGGGGACAGGGCTTTACAATGAGCAGTTCTTC. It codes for CASSLGTGLYNEQFF.

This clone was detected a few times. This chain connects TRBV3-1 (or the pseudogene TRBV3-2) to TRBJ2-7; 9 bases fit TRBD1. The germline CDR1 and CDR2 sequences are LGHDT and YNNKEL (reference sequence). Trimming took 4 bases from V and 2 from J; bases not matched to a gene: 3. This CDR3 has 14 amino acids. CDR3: CASSPRTGAYEQYF. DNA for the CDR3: TGTGCCAGCAGCCCCCGGACAGGGGCCTACGAGCAGTACTTC.

The CDR3 sequence is CASRGRQGTKNEQYF. The CDR3 nucleotides are TGTGCCAGCAGGGGCCGACAGGGTACGAAGAACGAGCAGTACTTC. The V gene is TRBV28, the J gene TRBJ2-7, with 7 positions matching TRBD1. CDR1 MDHEN and CDR2 SYDVKM come from the germline V gene. This CDR3 contains 15 residues. J lost 5 bases, V lost 6 bases, and 13 bases had no gene match. The variable domain in full, completed from reference TRBV28 and TRBJ2-7, reads DVKVTQSSRYLVKRTGEKVFLECVQDMDHENMFWYRQDPGLGLRLIYFSYDVKMKEKGDIPEGYSVSREKKERFSLILESASTNQTSMYLCASRGRQGTKNEQYFGPGTRLTVT.

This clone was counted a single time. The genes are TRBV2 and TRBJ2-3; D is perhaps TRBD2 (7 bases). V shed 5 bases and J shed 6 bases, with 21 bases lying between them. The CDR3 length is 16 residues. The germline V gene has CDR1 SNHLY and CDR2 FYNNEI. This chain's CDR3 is CASSPVGVAGADTQYF. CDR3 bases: TGTGCCAGCAGTCCCGTTGGCGTTGCGGGGGCCGATACGCAGTATTTT.

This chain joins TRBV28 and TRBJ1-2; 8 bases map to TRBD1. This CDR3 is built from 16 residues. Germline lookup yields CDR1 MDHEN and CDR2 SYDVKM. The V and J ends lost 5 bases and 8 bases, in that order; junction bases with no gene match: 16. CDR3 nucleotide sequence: TGTGCCAGCAGTACCCCGACGACAGGGGTCTTGGTCGGCTACACCTTC. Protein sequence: CASSTPTTGVLVGYTF.

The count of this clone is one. As DNA, the CDR3 is TGCGCCAGCGGCGGGGGGTCCTACAATGAGCAGTTCTTC. This encodes CASGGGSYNEQFF. This chain connects TRBV10-2 to TRBJ2-1, with 8 bases that match TRBD2. CDR3 length equals 13 residues. The trim removed 8 bases at V and 1 base at J, leaving 1 base unmatched. Germline V gene data show CDR1 as WSHSY and CDR2 as SAAADI.

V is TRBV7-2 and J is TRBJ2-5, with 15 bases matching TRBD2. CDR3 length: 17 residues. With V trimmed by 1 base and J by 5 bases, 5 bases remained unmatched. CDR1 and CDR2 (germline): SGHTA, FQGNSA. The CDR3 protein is CASSLGTSGGARETQYF. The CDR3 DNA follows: TGTGCCAGCAGCTTAGGGACTAGCGGGGGGGCCAGGGAGACCCAGTACTTC.

The CDR3: CASSLAGQTNTGELFF. The CDR3 DNA reads TGTGCCAGCAGCTTAGCGGGACAGACGAACACCGGGGAGCTGTTTTTT. The chain joins TRBV11-2 to TRBJ2-2; TRBD1 matches 7 bases. The CDR3 extends over 16 amino acids. V was clipped by 1 base and J by 0 bases; unmatched bases: 2. CDR1 SGHAT and CDR2 FQNNGV come from the germline V gene.

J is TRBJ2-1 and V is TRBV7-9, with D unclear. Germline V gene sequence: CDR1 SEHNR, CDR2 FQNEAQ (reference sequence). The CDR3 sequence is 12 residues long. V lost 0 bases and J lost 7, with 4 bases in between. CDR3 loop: CASSLASNEQFF. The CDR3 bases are TGTGCCAGCAGCTTAGCGTCGAATGAGCAGTTCTTC. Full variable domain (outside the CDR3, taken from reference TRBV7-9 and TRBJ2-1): DTGVSQNPRHKITKRGQNVTFRCDPISEHNRLYWYRQTLGQGPEFLTYFQNEAQLEKSRLLSDRFSAERPKGSFSTLEIQRTEQGDSAMYLCASSLASNEQFFGPGTRLTVL.

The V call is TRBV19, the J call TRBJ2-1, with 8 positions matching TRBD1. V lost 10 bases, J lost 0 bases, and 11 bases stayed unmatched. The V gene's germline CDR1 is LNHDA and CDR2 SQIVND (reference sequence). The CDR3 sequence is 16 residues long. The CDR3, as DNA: TGTGCCACCTTACCCTGGACAGGGAGCTCCTACAATGAGCAGTTCTTC. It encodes CATLPWTGSSYNEQFF.